This T cell receptor (beta chain) derives from a study of cytomegalovirus exposure and HLA in healthy donors. Notes on the study in general: In a later analysis, HLA-associated TCR beta chains were more clonally expanded than equally common others.

On this clone itself: Its specificity is unknown. A read error may account for a junction end that differs from germline.

Unrecorded immune exposure was likely among donors, who were nominally healthy when sampled. CDR3 length equals 11 residues. Germline V lookup: CDR1 SQVTM, CDR2 ANQGSEA. PCR used 60 Vbeta primers and 13 Jbeta primers. This table comes from immunoSEQ multiplex PCR, and its TCRdb copy is limited to in-frame clones, with some not included. The sample table sets out some 80,000 clones. This chain connects TRBV29-1 to TRBJ1-5; no definite D call. Sequenced sample: PBMCs. This TCR derives from a woman in her twenties or thirties in good health and CMV-seronegative. Here the CDR3 DNA reads TGCAGCGTTGAAGATCCTCCTAGGATCCTATTT. Translated, it gives CSVEDPPRILF. Looking up the rest from reference TRBV29-1 and TRBJ1-5 gives the full variable domain: SAVISQKPSRDICQRGTSLTIQCQVDSQVTMMFWYRQQPGQSLTLIATANQGSEATYESGFVIDKFPISRPNLTFSTLTVSNMSPEDSSIYLCSVEDPPRILFGDGTRLSIL.